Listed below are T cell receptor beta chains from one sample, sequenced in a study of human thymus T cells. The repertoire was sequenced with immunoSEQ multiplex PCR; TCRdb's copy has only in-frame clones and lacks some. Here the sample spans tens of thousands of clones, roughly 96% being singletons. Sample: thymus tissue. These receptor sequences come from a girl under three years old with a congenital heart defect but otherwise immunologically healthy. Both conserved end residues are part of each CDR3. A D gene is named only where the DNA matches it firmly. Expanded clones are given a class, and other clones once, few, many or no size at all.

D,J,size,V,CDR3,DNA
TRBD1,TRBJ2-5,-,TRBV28,CASSHRGRSAYQETQYF,TGTGCCAGCAGCCACAGGGGGCGCAGCGCGTACCAAGAGACCCAGTACTTC
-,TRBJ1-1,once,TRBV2,CASSALLQDTEAFF,TGTGCCAGCAGTGCCCTCCTCCAAGACACTGAAGCTTTCTTT
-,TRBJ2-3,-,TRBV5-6,CASSLAPAGSDTQYF,TGTGCCAGCAGCTTGGCCCCCGCAGGGTCAGATACGCAGTATTTT
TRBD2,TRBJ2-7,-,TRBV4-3,CASSLDGRALDEQYF,TGCGCCAGCAGCTTGGACGGGAGGGCCTTAGATGAGCAGTACTTC
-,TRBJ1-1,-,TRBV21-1,CASSKSRTGENTEAFF,TGTGCCAGCAGCAAATCCCGGACAGGAGAGAACACTGAAGCTTTCTTT
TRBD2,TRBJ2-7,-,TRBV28,CASRPSGTILYEQYF,TGTGCCAGCAGGCCTAGCGGGACCATCCTCTACGAGCAGTACTTC
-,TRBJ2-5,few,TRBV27,CASSFAGEETQYF,TGTGCCAGCAGTTTCGCAGGGGAGGAGACCCAGTACTTC
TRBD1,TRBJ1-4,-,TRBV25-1,CASSVRDRVILTGEKLFF,TGTGCCAGCAGTGTACGGGACAGGGTAATCCTTACGGGTGAAAAACTGTTTTTT
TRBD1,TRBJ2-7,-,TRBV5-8,CASSPGTGSYEQYF,TGTGCCAGCAGCCCCGGGACAGGGTCATACGAGCAGTACTTC
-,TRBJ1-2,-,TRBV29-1,CSEGTSGGYTF,TGCAGCGAAGGGACCTCCGGGGGCTACACCTTC
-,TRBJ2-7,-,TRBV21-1,CASSPARGLSTYEQYF,TGTGCCAGCAGCCCCGCCAGGGGCCTAAGTACCTACGAGCAGTACTTC
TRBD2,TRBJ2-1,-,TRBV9,CASNPILAGGGLSYNEQFF,TGTGCCAGCAACCCTATACTAGCGGGAGGGGGCCTCTCCTACAATGAGCAGTTCTTC
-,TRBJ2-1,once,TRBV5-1,CASKPTGFTYNEQFF,TGCGCCAGCAAGCCAACAGGGTTCACTTACAATGAGCAGTTCTTC
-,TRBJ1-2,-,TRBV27,CASSLSLDPKGLYGYTF,TGTGCCAGCAGTTTATCGCTAGACCCCAAGGGATTATACGGCTACACCTTC
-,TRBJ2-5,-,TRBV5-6,CASSFGHKETQYF,TGTGCCAGCAGCTTCGGGCATAAAGAGACCCAGTACTTC
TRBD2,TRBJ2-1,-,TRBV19,CASRSSSGRASAQDTNEQFF,TGTGCCAGTAGGTCTTCTAGCGGGAGGGCCAGTGCACAAGATACGAATGAGCAGTTCTTC
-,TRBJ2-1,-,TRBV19,CASSIEVPWGEQFF,TGTGCCAGTAGTATAGAGGTCCCTTGGGGTGAGCAGTTCTTC
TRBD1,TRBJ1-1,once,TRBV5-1,CASSLLTGDPFNTEAFF,TGCGCCAGCAGCTTACTTACAGGGGATCCCTTCAACACTGAAGCTTTCTTT
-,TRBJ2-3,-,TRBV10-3,CAISEIRTRTWTDTQYF,TGTGCCATCAGTGAGATTCGTACTAGGACATGGACAGATACGCAGTATTTT
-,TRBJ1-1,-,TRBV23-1,CASSHSGVCTEAFF,TGCGCCAGCAGTCATTCGGGGGTTTGCACTGAAGCTTTCTTT
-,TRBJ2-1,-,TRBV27,CASSLSSYNEQFF,TGTGCCAGCAGTCTAAGCTCCTACAATGAGCAGTTCTTC
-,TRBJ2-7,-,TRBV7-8,CASSLNRGGAYEQYF,TGTGCCAGCAGCTTAAATCGCGGAGGGGCCTACGAGCAGTACTTC
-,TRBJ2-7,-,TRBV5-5,CASSLVWRSSYEQYF,TGTGCCAGCAGCTTGGTATGGCGAAGCTCCTACGAGCAGTACTTC
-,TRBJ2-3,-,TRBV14,CASSHNPKLTDTQYF,TGTGCCAGCAGCCATAATCCCAAACTCACAGATACGCAGTATTTT
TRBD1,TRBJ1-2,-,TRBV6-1,CASSEETGGRGGYTF,TGTGCCAGCAGTGAAGAGACAGGGGGACGAGGGGGCTACACCTTC
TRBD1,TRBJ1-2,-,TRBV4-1,CASSASRTGASYGYTF,TGCGCCAGCAGCGCCTCTAGGACAGGGGCGTCATATGGCTACACCTTC
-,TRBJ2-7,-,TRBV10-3,CAISGGRPYYEQYF,TGTGCCATCAGTGGAGGGCGGCCCTACTACGAGCAGTACTTC
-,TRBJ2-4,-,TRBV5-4,CATTGRTGETVGVRDIQYF,TGTGCCACGACTGGGAGGACTGGCGAAACCGTGGGCGTTCGGGACATTCAGTACTTC
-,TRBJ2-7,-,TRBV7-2,CASSPHTHGGEQTYEQYF,TGTGCCAGCAGCCCCCATACCCATGGCGGGGAACAAACCTACGAGCAGTACTTC
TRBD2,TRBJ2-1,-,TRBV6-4,CASSPAARGGPPDEQFF,TGTGCCAGCAGTCCGGCTGCGCGGGGAGGGCCTCCCGATGAGCAGTTCTTC
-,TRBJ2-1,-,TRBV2,CASERSNPHEQFF,TGTGCCAGCGAAAGGAGTAACCCCCATGAGCAGTTCTTC
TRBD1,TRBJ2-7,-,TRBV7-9,CASRQTGDRFYEQYF,TGTGCCAGCAGGCAGACAGGGGATCGGTTCTACGAGCAGTACTTC
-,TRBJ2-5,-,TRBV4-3,CASSQEVSGYRETQYF,TGCGCCAGCAGCCAAGAAGTGTCAGGTTATCGTGAGACCCAGTACTTC
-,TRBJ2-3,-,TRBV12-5,CASAPARDSPSTDTQYF,TGTGCTAGTGCCCCCGCCCGGGACTCACCTAGCACAGATACGCAGTATTTT
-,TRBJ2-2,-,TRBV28,CASYRSLGTGELFF,TGTGCCAGCTACCGCAGCCTTGGGACCGGGGAGCTGTTTTTT
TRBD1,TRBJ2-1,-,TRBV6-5,CASSYSGTGGNEQFF,TGTGCCAGCAGTTACTCCGGGACAGGGGGCAATGAGCAGTTCTTC
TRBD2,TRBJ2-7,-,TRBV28,CASSFDREGREQYF,TGTGCCAGCAGTTTCGATCGGGAGGGCCGGGAGCAGTACTTC
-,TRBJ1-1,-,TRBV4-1,CASSQRARNTEAFF,TGCGCCAGCAGCCAAAGGGCAAGGAACACTGAAGCTTTCTTT
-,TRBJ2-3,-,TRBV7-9,CASSPVGRLVDTQYF,TGTGCCAGCAGCCCGGTTGGAAGGCTTGTAGATACGCAGTATTTT
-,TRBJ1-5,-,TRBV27,CASSLSCQPQHF,TGTGCCAGCAGTTTATCGTGTCAGCCCCAGCATTTT
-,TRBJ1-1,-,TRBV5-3,CARSQVNTEAFF,TGTGCCAGAAGCCAGGTGAACACTGAAGCTTTCTTT
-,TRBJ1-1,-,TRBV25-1,CASSDHGANPGTEAFF,TGTGCCAGCAGTGATCATGGAGCTAACCCTGGCACTGAAGCTTTCTTT
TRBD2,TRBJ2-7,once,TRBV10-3,CANGTSGGEQYF,TGTGCCAACGGGACTAGCGGGGGGGAGCAGTACTTC
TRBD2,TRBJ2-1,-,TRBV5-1,CASSFRAGGPKNEQFF,TGCGCCAGCAGCTTTAGGGCGGGAGGGCCGAAGAATGAGCAGTTCTTC
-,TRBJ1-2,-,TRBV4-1,CASSQAGGQANYGYTF,TGCGCCAGCAGCCAAGCGGGGGGGCAGGCTAATTATGGCTACACCTTC
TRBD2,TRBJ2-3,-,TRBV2,CASRGGPGLVSTDTQYF,TGTGCCAGCAGGGGGGGACCGGGACTAGTAAGCACAGATACGCAGTATTTT
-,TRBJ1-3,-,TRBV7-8,CASSLAERRGGGNTIYF,TGTGCCAGCAGCTTAGCGGAGAGGAGGGGCGGGGGAAACACCATATATTTT
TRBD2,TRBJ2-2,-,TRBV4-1,CASSQDWPSGRSGELFF,TGCGCCAGCAGCCAAGATTGGCCTAGCGGGAGGAGCGGGGAGCTGTTTTTT
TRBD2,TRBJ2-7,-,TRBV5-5,CASSLGAGGLGEQYF,TGTGCCAGCAGCTTGGGAGCGGGAGGGCTGGGGGAGCAGTACTTC
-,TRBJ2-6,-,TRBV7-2,CASSLVGQIDLSGANVLTF,TGTGCCAGCAGCTTAGTTGGGCAGATCGATCTCTCTGGGGCCAACGTCCTGACTTTC
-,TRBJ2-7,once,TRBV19,CASSISTGQGGREQYF,TGTGCCAGTAGTATTAGTACAGGGCAGGGTGGTCGCGAGCAGTACTTC
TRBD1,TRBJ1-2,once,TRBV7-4,CASSSTSGTGDGYTF,TGTGCCAGCAGCTCGACCTCCGGGACAGGAGATGGCTACACCTTC
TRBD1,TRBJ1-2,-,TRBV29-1,CSTRRDRFDYGYTF,TGCAGCACCCGCCGGGACAGGTTCGACTATGGCTACACCTTC
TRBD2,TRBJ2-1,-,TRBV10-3,CAISSGLAAAIANEQFF,TGTGCCATCAGCTCGGGACTAGCTGCGGCGATAGCCAATGAGCAGTTCTTC
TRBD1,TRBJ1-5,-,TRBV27,CASSCRGRLGQPQHF,TGTGCCAGCTCCTGCAGGGGGAGGTTGGGTCAGCCCCAGCATTTT
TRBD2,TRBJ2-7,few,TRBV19,CASSPQREGLYEQYF,TGTGCCAGTAGCCCTCAGCGGGAGGGCCTCTACGAGCAGTACTTC
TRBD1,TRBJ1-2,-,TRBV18,CASSSDRDLYGYTF,TGTGCCAGCTCATCGGACAGGGATCTCTATGGCTACACCTTC
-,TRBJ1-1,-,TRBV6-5,CASRGRRGTEAFF,TGTGCCAGCAGGGGGAGGAGAGGAACTGAAGCTTTCTTT
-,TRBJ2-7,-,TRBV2,CASSESQGSSYEQYF,TGTGCCAGCAGTGAATCCCAGGGAAGCTCCTACGAGCAGTACTTC